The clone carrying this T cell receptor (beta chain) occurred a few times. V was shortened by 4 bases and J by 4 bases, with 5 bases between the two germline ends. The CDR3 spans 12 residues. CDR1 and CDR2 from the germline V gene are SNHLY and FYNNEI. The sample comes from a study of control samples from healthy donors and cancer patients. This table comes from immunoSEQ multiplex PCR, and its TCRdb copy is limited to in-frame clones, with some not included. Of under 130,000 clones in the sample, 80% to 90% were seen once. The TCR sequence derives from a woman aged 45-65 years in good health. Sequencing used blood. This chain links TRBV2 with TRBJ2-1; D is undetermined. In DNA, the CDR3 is TGTGCCAGCAGTGGTCGGTACAATGAGCAGTTCTTC. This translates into CASSGRYNEQFF.